These 15 T cell receptor beta chains were sequenced from one sample in a study of T-cell memory formation after mild COVID-19. TCRdb passed the 5' RACE reads through MiXCR, listing each CDR3 protein once. The sample includes fewer than 650,000 distinct CDR3 sequences, about 20% seen only once; the top ten take approximately 8%. The sample was PBMCs or a T cell subset sorted from them (not recorded which). All receptors derive from an adult woman who had mild COVID-19 (a few samples of this study predate the infection). Cell type and time point are not known.

The chain has TRBV5-6 and TRBJ2-7; 15 nucleotides match TRBD2. The V segment lost 4 bases and the J segment 3 bases; nucleotides outside the gene matches: 5. The CDR3 has 16 residues. Germline V CDR1 and CDR2: SGHDT, YYEEEE. The CDR3 loop is CASSMGLAGGLYEQYF. As DNA, the CDR3 is TGTGCCAGCAGCATGGGACTAGCGGGAGGTCTCTACGAGCAGTACTTC.

The rearrangement joins TRBV7-9 to TRBJ2-5, with D possibly being TRBD2 (6 bases). The V end was cut by 5 bases, the J end by 5 bases, with 18 bases between. Germline CDR1 and CDR2: SEHNR and FQNEAQ (reference sequence). The CDR3 extends over 15 amino acids. The DNA of the CDR3 is TGTGCCAGCAGCCTAGGCGGGATGAACGGGGAGACCCAGTACTTC. It yields the protein CASSLGGMNGETQYF.

The gene calls are TRBV4-3 and TRBJ2-7; maybe TRBD2 (6 bases). Trimming removed 0 bases from V and 0 bases from J, with 12 bases in between. Germline assignment: CDR1 LGHNA and CDR2 YSLEER. The CDR3 spans 16 residues. The CDR3 protein is CASSQEGLISSYEQYF. Here the CDR3 DNA reads TGCGCCAGCAGCCAAGAGGGACTTATAAGCTCCTACGAGCAGTACTTC.

This clonotype appeared a few times. V usage is TRBV5-5 and J usage is TRBJ1-2; TRBD1 is a possible D gene (6 bases). Germline CDR1 SGHKS, CDR2 YYEKEE (reference sequence). The length of the CDR3 is 16 residues. Trimming pared 3 bases from V and 2 bases from J, leaving 17 bases between. CDR3 sequence reads: CASSSLPAGTNYGYTF. Written as DNA, the CDR3 is TGTGCCAGCAGCTCGCTCCCTGCGGGGACAAACTATGGCTACACCTTC.

The gene calls are TRBV6-6 and TRBJ2-5; 10 nucleotides align to TRBD2. CDR3 length: 15 amino acids. V shed 4 bases, J shed 1 base, and the junction held 3 bases outside the gene matches. CDR1 and CDR2 (germline): MNHNY, SVGAGI (reference sequence). CDR3 sequence reads: CASSSSGGFQETQYF. CDR3 in DNA: TGTGCCAGCAGTTCTAGCGGGGGTTTCCAAGAGACCCAGTACTTC.

The V call is TRBV29-1, the J call TRBJ1-1, with a tentative D call TRBD1 (5 bases). The germline V gene has CDR1 SQVTM and CDR2 ANQGSEA. The CDR3 consists of 13 residues. V dropped 0 bases and J dropped 3 bases, with 8 bases sitting between them. The CDR3 region has the DNA TGCAGCGTTGAAGAAGACAGTTACACTGAAGCTTTCTTT. Its translation is CSVEEDSYTEAFF.

This clonotype was observed a few times. The chain links TRBV7-2 to TRBJ2-2, with D possibly TRBD2 on 5 matching bases. CDR3 length: 16 residues. V was shortened by 2 bases and J by 6 bases, with 16 bases between the two germline ends. CDR1 and CDR2 (germline): SGHTA, FQGNSA. The DNA of the CDR3 is TGTGCCAGCAGCTTAACTAGAGGTGGTGGGGCCGGGGAGCTGTTTTTT. Protein product: CASSLTRGGGAGELFF.

This clonotype has a handful of counts. The gene calls are TRBV6-5 and TRBJ1-5; weak D call: TRBD1 (6 bases). The length of the CDR3 is 17 residues. Germline assignment: CDR1 MNHEY and CDR2 SVGAGI. V lost 5 bases to trimming and J lost 1 base, with 18 bases between them. As DNA, the CDR3 is TGTGCCAGCAGTACCTACGTGGACAGTCAAAGCAATCAGCCCCAGCATTTT. It encodes CASSTYVDSQSNQPQHF.

The rearrangement links TRBV14 to TRBJ2-7; 8 bases agree with TRBD1. Per germline, CDR1 SGHDN and CDR2 FVKESK. This CDR3 comprises 15 residues. The V and J ends lost 1 base and 9 bases, in that order; junction bases with no gene match: 11. CDR3 in DNA: TGTGCCAGCAGCCAAGCTGGGACAGGCCCTCGTGGGCAGTACTTC. This encodes CASSQAGTGPRGQYF.

The rearrangement uses TRBV24-1 and TRBJ2-4; no firm D call. This CDR3 comprises 13 residues. V lost 4 bases, J lost 4 bases, and 7 bases lay in between. CDR1 KGHDR and CDR2 SFDVKD come from the germline V gene. The CDR3 DNA is TGTGCCACCAGTGACCCCCCGAAAAACATTCAGTACTTC. Protein product: CATSDPPKNIQYF.

This clonotype showed up just a few times. This chain joins TRBV29-1 and TRBJ2-1; 14 nucleotides line up with TRBD2. The CDR3 is 17 residues long. Trimming took 1 base from V and 5 from J; bases not matched to a gene: 7. Per germline, CDR1 SQVTM and CDR2 ANQGSEA. The CDR3 nucleotides are TGCAGCGTTGAAGGTGGGACTAGCGGGGGCTTTAACAATGAGCAGTTCTTC. Translated, it gives CSVEGGTSGGFNNEQFF.

V gene TRBV3-1 combines with J gene TRBJ2-1, with 9 bases fitting TRBD2. Germline CDR1 is LGHDT and CDR2 is YNNKEL (reference sequence). The CDR3 is made up of 15 amino acids. V dropped 5 bases and J dropped 4; count of bases not matched to a gene: 6. CDR3 nucleotides: TGTGCCAGCAGCAATAGCGGGAGCCTGTACAATGAGCAGTTCTTC. Its translation: CASSNSGSLYNEQFF.

This clonotype was observed a few times. V gene TRBV18 combines with J gene TRBJ2-7, with TRBD1 matching 12 bases. Germline V lookup: CDR1 KGHSH, CDR2 LQKENI. Trimming at V came to 0 bases and at J to 6 bases, leaving 3 bases not matched to a gene. This CDR3 spans 15 amino acids. CDR3 in DNA: TGTGCCAGCTCACCACCGGGACAGGGGGCAGGCGAGCAGTACTTC. Translation gives CASSPPGQGAGEQYF.

The V call is TRBV14, the J call TRBJ2-7; D gene unclear. Deletions cut 0 bases from V and 2 bases from J, with 11 bases between. There are 15 residues in the CDR3. The germline V gene has CDR1 SGHDN and CDR2 FVKESK. CDR3 coding DNA: TGTGCCAGCAGCCAAGATAAGACAAATACCTACGAGCAGTACTTC. This sequence encodes CASSQDKTNTYEQYF.

This rearrangement joins TRBV20-1 to TRBJ1-5, with 8 bases aligning to TRBD1. The germline V gene encodes CDR1 DFQATT and CDR2 SNEGSKA (reference sequence). With 3 bases clipped from V and 7 bases from J, the junction kept 8 bases outside the gene matches. The CDR3 has 14 residues. The CDR3 DNA reads as TGCAGTGCTAGCCCGGACAGGGCTTACCAGCCCCAGCATTTT. This encodes CSASPDRAYQPQHF.